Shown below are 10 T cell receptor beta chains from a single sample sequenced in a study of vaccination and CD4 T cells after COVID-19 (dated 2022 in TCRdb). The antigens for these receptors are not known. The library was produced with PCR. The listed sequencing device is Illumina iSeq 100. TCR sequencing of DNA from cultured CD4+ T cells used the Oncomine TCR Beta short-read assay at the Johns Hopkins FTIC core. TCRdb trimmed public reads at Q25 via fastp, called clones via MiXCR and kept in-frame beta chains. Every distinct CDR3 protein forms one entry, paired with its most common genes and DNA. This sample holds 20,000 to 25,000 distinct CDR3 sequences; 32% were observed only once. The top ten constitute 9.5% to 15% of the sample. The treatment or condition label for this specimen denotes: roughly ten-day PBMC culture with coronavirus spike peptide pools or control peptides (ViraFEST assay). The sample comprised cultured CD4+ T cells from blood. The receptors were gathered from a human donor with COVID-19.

The CDR3 nucleotides read TGTGCCATCAGTGATTCGGGGACTGGGGCCAACGTCCTGACTTTC. It yields the protein CAISDSGTGANVLTF. The chain employs TRBV10-3 and TRBJ2-6; tentatively, D is TRBD2 (5 bases). Germline CDR1 reads ENHRY; CDR2 reads SYGVKD. V was cut by 3 bases and J by 2 bases, with 8 bases left in between. The length of the CDR3 is 15 residues.

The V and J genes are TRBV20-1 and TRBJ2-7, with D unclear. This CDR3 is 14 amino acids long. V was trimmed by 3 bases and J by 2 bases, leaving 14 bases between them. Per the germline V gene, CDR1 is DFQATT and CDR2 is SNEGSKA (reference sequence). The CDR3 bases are TGCAGTGCTAGGAAGGCAGGTGCCGCCTACGAGCAGTACTTC. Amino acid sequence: CSARKAGAAYEQYF.

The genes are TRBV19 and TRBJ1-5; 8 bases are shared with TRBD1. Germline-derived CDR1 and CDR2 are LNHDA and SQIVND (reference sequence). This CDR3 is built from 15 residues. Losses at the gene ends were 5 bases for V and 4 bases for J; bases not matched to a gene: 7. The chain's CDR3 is CASSANRGGNQPQHF. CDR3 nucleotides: TGTGCCAGTAGTGCGAACAGGGGGGGAAATCAGCCCCAGCATTTT.

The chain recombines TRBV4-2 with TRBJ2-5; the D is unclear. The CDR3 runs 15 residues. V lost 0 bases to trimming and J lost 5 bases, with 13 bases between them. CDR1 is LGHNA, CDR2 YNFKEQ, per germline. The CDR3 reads CASSQDILLGETQYF. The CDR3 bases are TGTGCCAGCAGCCAAGATATCCTCCTGGGGGAGACCCAGTACTTC.

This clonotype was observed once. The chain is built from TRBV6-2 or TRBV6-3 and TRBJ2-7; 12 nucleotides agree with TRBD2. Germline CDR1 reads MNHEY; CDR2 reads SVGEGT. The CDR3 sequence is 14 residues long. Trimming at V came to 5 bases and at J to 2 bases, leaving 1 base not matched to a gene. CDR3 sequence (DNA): TGTGCCAGCAGTCGGACTAGCGGGGCCTACGAGCAGTACTTC. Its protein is CASSRTSGAYEQYF.

In DNA, the CDR3 is TGTGCCAGCAGCCAGGACAGGGGGCGACCTGAAGCTTTCTTT. This codes for CASSQDRGRPEAFF. The J gene is TRBJ1-1, the V gene TRBV7-8; 11 bases fit TRBD1. V lost 5 bases, J lost 6 bases, and 5 bases stayed unmatched. The CDR3 is 14 amino acids. Germline CDR1 and CDR2: SGHVS and FQNEAQ.

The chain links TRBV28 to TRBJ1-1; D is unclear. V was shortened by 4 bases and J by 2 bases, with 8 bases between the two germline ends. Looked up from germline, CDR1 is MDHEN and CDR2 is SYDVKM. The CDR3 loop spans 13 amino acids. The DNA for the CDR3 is TGTGCCAGCAGTTCCCTCACTAACACTGAAGCTTTCTTT. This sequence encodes CASSSLTNTEAFF.

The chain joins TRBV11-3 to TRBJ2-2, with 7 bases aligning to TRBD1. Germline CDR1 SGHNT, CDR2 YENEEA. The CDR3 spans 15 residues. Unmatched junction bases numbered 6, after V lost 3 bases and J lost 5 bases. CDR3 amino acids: CASSFGTAITGELFF. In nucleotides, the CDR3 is TGTGCCAGCAGCTTCGGGACAGCTATAACCGGGGAGCTGTTTTTT.

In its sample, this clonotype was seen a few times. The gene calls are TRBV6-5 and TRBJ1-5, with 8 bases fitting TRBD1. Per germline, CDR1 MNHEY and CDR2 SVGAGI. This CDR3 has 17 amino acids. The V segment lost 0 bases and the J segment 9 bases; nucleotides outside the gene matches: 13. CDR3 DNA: TGTGCCAGCAGTTACTCAGCGGACAGGGTGCTTAAGATGCCCCAGCATTTT. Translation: CASSYSADRVLKMPQHF.

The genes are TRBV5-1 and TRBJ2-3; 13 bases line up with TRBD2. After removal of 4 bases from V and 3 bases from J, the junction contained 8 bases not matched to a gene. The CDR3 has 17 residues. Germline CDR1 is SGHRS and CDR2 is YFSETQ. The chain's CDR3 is CASSLPKTSGGTDTQYF. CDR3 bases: TGCGCCAGCAGCCTTCCTAAGACTAGCGGGGGGACAGATACGCAGTATTTT. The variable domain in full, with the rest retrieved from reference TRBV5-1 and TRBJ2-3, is KAGVTQTPRYLIKTRGQQVTLSCSPISGHRSVSWYQQTPGQGLQFLFEYFSETQRNKGNFPGRFSGRQFSNSRSEMNVSTLELGDSALYLCASSLPKTSGGTDTQYFGPGTRLTVL.